The 19 T cell receptor beta chains given below trace back to one sample, sequenced in a study of metastatic and nonmetastatic thyroid tumors. No treatment of any kind had been given to any patient before thyroid surgery. MiXCR reprocessed the PCR reads for TCRdb. The sample includes roughly 59,000 clones, about 17% of them seen just once. Input material: blood. These receptor sequences come from a male donor with papillary thyroid cancer or a benign thyroid nodule (not recorded which). Some clones in this sample may be carry-over from other donors' samples.

The sample holds many counts of this clone. The rearrangement uses TRBV9 and TRBJ2-1; TRBD2 aligns across 7 bases. Germline V lookup: CDR1 SGDLS, CDR2 YYNGEE. This CDR3 region has 15 residues. Unmatched junction bases numbered 4, after V lost 0 bases and J lost 4 bases. CDR3 DNA: TGTGCCAGCAGCGTAGAGGCTAGCGGTTACAATGAGCAGTTCTTC. Translated, it gives CASSVEASGYNEQFF.

Many counts were recorded for this clone. One end of the junction is discordant with germline, which a read error may explain. Other DNA sequences in the same sample also yield this CDR3. The rearrangement joins TRBV7-8 to TRBJ2-1, with D possibly matching TRBD1 (6 bases). The CDR3 consists of 11 residues. CDR1 SGHVS and CDR2 FQNEAQ come from the germline V gene. The CDR3 DNA sequence: TGTGCCAGCAGCTCCACAGGGCTCGATGTCTTC. Its protein product is CASSSTGLDVF.

This clone has ten or more counts. The V call is TRBV7-8, the J call TRBJ2-5; 7 bases line up with TRBD2. With V trimmed by 0 bases and J by 6 bases, 4 bases remained unmatched. The CDR3 sequence is 14 residues long. CDR1 and CDR2 from the germline V gene are SGHVS and FQNEAQ. The CDR3 DNA reads TGTGCCAGCAGCTTAGCGGGAGGGATGAAGACCCAGTACTTC. Residues: CASSLAGGMKTQYF.

This clone was picked up a small number of times. V and J are TRBV11-2 and TRBJ2-5; the match to TRBD1 covers 8 bases. V gave up 4 bases and J gave up 6 bases; unmatched junction bases: 4. Germline CDR1 is SGHAT and CDR2 is FQNNGV. The CDR3 is 13 amino acids. The CDR3 sequence is CASSSRDRQTQYF. CDR3 bases: TGTGCCAGCAGCTCACGGGACAGGCAGACCCAGTACTTC.

CDR3 amino acids: CASSPGQRALSYNEQFF. In DNA, the CDR3 is TGTGCCAGCAGCCCAGGACAGAGAGCATTGTCCTACAATGAGCAGTTCTTC. The chain combines TRBV28 with TRBJ2-1; D possibly corresponds to TRBD1 (6 bases). Germline assignment: CDR1 MDHEN and CDR2 SYDVKM. V lost 6 bases and J lost 1, with 19 bases in between. The CDR3 is 17 residues long.

This clone showed up many times. The J gene is TRBJ2-2, the V gene TRBV20-1; 10 nucleotides align to TRBD2. The CDR3 runs 15 residues. Per germline, CDR1 DFQATT and CDR2 SNEGSKA (reference sequence). J was trimmed by 4 bases and V by 3 bases; bases with no gene match: 5. CDR3 nucleotide sequence: TGCAGTGCTAGGGGTGTAGCGGGGGGCACCGGGGAGCTGTTTTTT. Its protein product is CSARGVAGGTGELFF.

For this clone: This may be a read error: a much more frequent sequence differs by one nucleotide. V and J are TRBV5-5 and TRBJ2-4, with no clear D. CDR1 is SGHKS, CDR2 YYEKEE, per germline (reference sequence). The CDR3 is 14 amino acids. The CDR3 spells CASSLGQLRNIKYF. CDR3 bases: TGTGCCAGCAGCTTGGGTCAGTTGCGAAACATTAAGTACTTC.

The sample holds many counts of this clone. V gene TRBV7-9 combines with J gene TRBJ2-7; 7 nucleotides line up with TRBD1. Trimming removed 5 bases from V and 4 bases from J; junction bases left unmatched: 8. CDR1 is SEHNR, CDR2 FQNEAQ, per germline (reference sequence). This CDR3 comprises 14 residues. This chain's CDR3 is CASSPRDRIYEQYF. The CDR3 DNA is TGTGCCAGCAGCCCTAGGGACAGAATTTACGAGCAGTACTTC.

This clone was seen only a few times. A much more abundant neighbour one base away suggests this may be a read error. The CDR3, as DNA: TGTGCCAGCAGTCACAACAGACACGACACTGAAGCTTTCTTT. Translating gives CASSHNRHDTEAFF. J is TRBJ1-1 and V is TRBV12-3 or TRBV12-4; D is uncertain. The V end lost 5 bases, the J end lost 3 bases, and 13 bases lay between the germline ends. CDR3 length: 14 amino acids.

With respect to this clone: A much larger clone is a single base away; this may be a read error. The chain uses TRBV7-3 and TRBJ2-3; possibly TRBD2 for D (7 bases). The CDR3 has 16 residues. Trimming cost V 4 bases and J 6 bases, with 20 bases left between them. CDR1 and CDR2 from the germline V gene are SGHTA and FQGTGA. As DNA, the CDR3 is TGTGCCAGCAGCTCCCAGGGATCGGGGGGCCGGGATACGCAGTATTTT. It translates to CASSSQGSGGRDTQYF. Full variable domain (remainder filled in from reference TRBV7-3 and TRBJ2-3): GAGVSQTPSNKVTEKGKYVELRCDPISGHTALYWYRQSLGQGPEFLIYFQGTGAADDSGLPNDRFFAVRPEGSVSTLKIQRTERGDSAVYLCASSSQGSGGRDTQYFGPGTRLTVL.

This clone was observed at least ten times. In DNA, the CDR3 is TGTGCCAGCACCTTGTCTAGCTCTGGGGCCAACGTCCTGACTTTC. Protein product: CASTLSSSGANVLTF. This rearrangement joins TRBV3-1 to TRBJ2-6; D call uncertain. Germline V gives CDR1 LGHDT, CDR2 YNNKEL (reference sequence). There are 15 residues in the CDR3. V was pared by 7 bases and J by 0 bases, with 10 bases between.

The V call is TRBV14, the J call TRBJ2-3; D is tentatively TRBD1 or TRBD2 (6 bases each). The CDR3 length is 16 residues. Trimming pared 0 bases from V and 3 bases from J, leaving 13 bases between. Germline CDR1 and CDR2: SGHDN and FVKESK. CDR3 bases: TGTGCCAGCAGCCAAGATTGGTGGGGGGCGACAGATACGCAGTATTTT. It yields the protein CASSQDWWGATDTQYF.

This clone was observed many times. The chain employs TRBV27 and TRBJ1-2; D unresolved. Trimming removed 3 bases from V and 0 bases from J, with 5 bases in between. This CDR3 is built from 13 residues. Germline CDR1 MNHEY, CDR2 SMNVEV (reference sequence). This chain's CDR3 is CASSLTPNYGYTF. The CDR3, as DNA: TGTGCCAGCAGTTTGACTCCTAACTATGGCTACACCTTC.

This clone has ten or more counts. The J gene is TRBJ2-1, the V gene TRBV9, with D tentatively TRBD2 (6 bases). CDR1 and CDR2 from the germline V gene are SGDLS and YYNGEE. V was trimmed by 7 bases and J by 6 bases, leaving 8 bases between them. The CDR3 contains 11 residues. The CDR3 nucleotides read TGTGCCAGCTCCGGGAGCAATGAGCAGTTCTTC. Protein product: CASSGSNEQFF.

Many counts were recorded for this clone. This chain uses TRBV6-1 with TRBJ1-5; D is ambiguous. This CDR3 has 12 residues. Trimming removed 2 bases at V and 5 bases at J, with 4 bases between. Looked up from germline, CDR1 is MNHNS and CDR2 is SASEGT. In DNA form, the CDR3 reads TGTGCCAGCAGTGAATTCTATCAGCCCCAGCATTTT. Its protein is CASSEFYQPQHF.

About this clone itself: A junction end diverges from the germline sequence, so it may reflect a read error. This chain joins TRBV6-1 and TRBJ2-7, with TRBD2 as a possible D gene (6 bases). The CDR3 contains 15 residues. CDR1 MNHNS and CDR2 SASEGT come from the germline V gene. The CDR3 DNA is TGTGCCAGCAGGAAGGGTTCCACTAGCTCCGACGAGCAGTACTTC. It specifies CASRKGSTSSDEQYF.

This clone was counted many times. This chain joins TRBV20-1 and TRBJ2-6, with 8 bases matching TRBD1. The germline V gene has CDR1 DFQATT and CDR2 SNEGSKA (reference sequence). Losses at the gene ends were 6 bases for V and 0 bases for J; bases not matched to a gene: 7. The CDR3 length is 16 residues. Written as DNA, the CDR3 is TGCAGTGCAGAAGACAGGGGAGGCTCTGGGGCCAACGTCCTGACTTTC. The encoded protein is CSAEDRGGSGANVLTF.

This sequence joins TRBV24-1 and TRBJ2-2; 8 nucleotides line up with TRBD1. This CDR3 has 15 amino acids. J lost 7 bases, V lost 5 bases, and 8 bases had no gene match. Germline CDR1 reads KGHDR; CDR2 reads SFDVKD. The CDR3 nucleotides are TGTGCCACCAGTGGGGTTCAGGGGGCGTTCGGGGAGCTGTTTTTT. It is translated as CATSGVQGAFGELFF.

The V gene is TRBV3-1, the J gene TRBJ2-1, with 15 bases lining up with TRBD2. Germline V lookup: CDR1 LGHDT, CDR2 YNNKEL (reference sequence). Unmatched junction bases numbered 3, after V lost 0 bases and J lost 9 bases. This CDR3 is 16 amino acids long. CDR3 nucleotides: TGTGCCAGCAGCCAAGACCAGGGACTAGCGGGAGGTGAGCAGTTCTTC. It is translated as CASSQDQGLAGGEQFF.